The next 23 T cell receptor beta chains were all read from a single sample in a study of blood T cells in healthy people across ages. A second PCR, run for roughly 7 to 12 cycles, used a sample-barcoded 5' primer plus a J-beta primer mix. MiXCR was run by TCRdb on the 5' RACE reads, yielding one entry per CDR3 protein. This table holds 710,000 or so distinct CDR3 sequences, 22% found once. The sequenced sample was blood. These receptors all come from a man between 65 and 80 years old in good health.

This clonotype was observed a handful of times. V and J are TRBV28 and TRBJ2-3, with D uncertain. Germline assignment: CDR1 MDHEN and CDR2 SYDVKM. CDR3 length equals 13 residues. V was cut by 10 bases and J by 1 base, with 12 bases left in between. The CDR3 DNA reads TGTGCCAACACTCTCTCGGGCACAGATACGCAGTATTTT. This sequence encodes CANTLSGTDTQYF. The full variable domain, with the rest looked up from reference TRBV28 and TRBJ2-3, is DVKVTQSSRYLVKRTGEKVFLECVQDMDHENMFWYRQDPGLGLRLIYFSYDVKMKEKGDIPEGYSVSREKKERFSLILESASTNQTSMYLCANTLSGTDTQYFGPGTRLTVL.

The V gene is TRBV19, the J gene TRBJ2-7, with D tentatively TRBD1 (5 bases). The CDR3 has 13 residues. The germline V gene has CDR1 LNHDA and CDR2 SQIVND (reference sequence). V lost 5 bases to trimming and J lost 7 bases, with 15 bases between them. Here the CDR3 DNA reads TGTGCCAGTAGTCTCAAGACAGACTGGGAGCAGTACTTC. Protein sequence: CASSLKTDWEQYF.

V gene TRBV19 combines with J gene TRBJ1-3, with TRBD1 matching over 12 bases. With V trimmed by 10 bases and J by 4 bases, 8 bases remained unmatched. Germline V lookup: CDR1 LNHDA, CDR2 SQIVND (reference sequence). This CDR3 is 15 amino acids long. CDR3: CATEPGQGAGNTIYF. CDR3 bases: TGTGCCACCGAGCCGGGACAGGGGGCCGGAAACACCATATATTTT.

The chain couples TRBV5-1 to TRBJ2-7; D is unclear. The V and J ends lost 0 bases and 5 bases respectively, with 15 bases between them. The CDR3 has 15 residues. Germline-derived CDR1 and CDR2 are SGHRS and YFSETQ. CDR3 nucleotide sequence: TGCGCCAGCAGCTTGGTCAGTACCGTTGGAAACGAGCAGTACTTC. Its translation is CASSLVSTVGNEQYF.

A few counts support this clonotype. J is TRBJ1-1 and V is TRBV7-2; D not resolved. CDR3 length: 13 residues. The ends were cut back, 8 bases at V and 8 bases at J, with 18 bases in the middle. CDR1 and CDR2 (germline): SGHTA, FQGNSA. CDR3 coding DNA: TGTGCCAGCTCCTACCACGCCCCAACGGAAGCTTTCTTT. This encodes CASSYHAPTEAFF.

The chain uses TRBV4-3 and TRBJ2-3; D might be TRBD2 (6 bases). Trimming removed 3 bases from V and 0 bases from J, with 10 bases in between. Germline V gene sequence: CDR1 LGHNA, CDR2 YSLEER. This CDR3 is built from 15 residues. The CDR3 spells CASSQMGGSTDTQYF. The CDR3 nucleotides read TGCGCCAGCAGCCAGATGGGAGGTAGCACAGATACGCAGTATTTT.

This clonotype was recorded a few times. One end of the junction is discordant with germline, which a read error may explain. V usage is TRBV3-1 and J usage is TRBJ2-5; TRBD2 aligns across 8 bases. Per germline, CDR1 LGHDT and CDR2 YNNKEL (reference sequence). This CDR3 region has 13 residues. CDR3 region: CAGSQGPGLEMFF. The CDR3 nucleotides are TGTGCCGGCAGCCAAGGTCCGGGACTAGAGATGTTCTTC.

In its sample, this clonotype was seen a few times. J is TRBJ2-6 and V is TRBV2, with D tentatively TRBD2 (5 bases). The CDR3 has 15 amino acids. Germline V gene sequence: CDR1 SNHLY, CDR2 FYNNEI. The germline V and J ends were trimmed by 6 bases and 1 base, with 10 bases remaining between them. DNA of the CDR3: TGTGCCAGCAGCCGCTCGGGGTCTGGGGCCAACGTCCTGACTTTC. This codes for CASSRSGSGANVLTF. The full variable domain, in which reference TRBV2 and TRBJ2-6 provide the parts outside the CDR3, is EPEVTQTPSHQVTQMGQEVILRCVPISNHLYFYWYRQILGQKVEFLVSFYNNEISEKSEIFDDQFSVERPDGSNFTLKIRSTKLEDSAMYFCASSRSGSGANVLTFGAGSRLTVL.

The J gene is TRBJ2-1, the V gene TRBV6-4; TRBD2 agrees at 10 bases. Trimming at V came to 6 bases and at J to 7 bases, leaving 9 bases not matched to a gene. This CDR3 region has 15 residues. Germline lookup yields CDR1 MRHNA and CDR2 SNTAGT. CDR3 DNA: TGTGCCAGCAGACCCCCGGGACTAGCGCAAAATGAGCAGTTCTTC. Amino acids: CASRPPGLAQNEQFF.

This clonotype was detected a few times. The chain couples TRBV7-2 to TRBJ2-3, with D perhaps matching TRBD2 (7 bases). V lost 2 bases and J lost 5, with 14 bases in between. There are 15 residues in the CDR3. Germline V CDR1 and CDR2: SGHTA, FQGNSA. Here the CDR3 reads CASSLWGRGGDTQYF. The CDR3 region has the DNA TGTGCCAGCAGCTTATGGGGGAGGGGGGGAGATACGCAGTATTTT. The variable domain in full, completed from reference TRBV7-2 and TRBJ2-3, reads GAGVSQSPSNKVTEKGKDVELRCDPISGHTALYWYRQSLGQGLEFLIYFQGNSAPDKSGLPSDRFSAERTGGSVSTLTIQRTQQEDSAVYLCASSLWGRGGDTQYFGPGTRLTVL.

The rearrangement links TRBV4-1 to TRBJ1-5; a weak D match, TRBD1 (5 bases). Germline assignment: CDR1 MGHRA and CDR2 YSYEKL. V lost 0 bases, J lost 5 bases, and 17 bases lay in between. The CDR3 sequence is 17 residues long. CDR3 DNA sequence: TGCGCCAGCAGCCAAGAAGCGGGACCGGGGTCGTATCAGCCCCAGCATTTT. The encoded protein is CASSQEAGPGSYQPQHF.

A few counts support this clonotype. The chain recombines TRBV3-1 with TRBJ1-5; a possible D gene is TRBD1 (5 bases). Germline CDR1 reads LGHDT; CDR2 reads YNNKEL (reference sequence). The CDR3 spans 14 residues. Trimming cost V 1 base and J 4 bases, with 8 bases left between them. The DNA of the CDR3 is TGTGCCAGCAGCCAAGCGGGACCTAATCAGCCCCAGCATTTT. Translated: CASSQAGPNQPQHF.

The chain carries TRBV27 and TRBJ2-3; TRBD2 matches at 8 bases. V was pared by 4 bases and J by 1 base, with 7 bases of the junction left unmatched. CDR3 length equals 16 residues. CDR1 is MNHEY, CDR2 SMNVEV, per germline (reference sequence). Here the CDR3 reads CASSSLAGGRTDTQYF. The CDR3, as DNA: TGTGCCAGCAGTTCCCTTGCGGGGGGTCGCACAGATACGCAGTATTTT.

The CDR3 DNA follows: TGTGCCAGCAGCCAAGTATCAGGGAATAGATCACCCCTCCACTTT. This translates into CASSQVSGNRSPLHF. This sequence joins TRBV14 and TRBJ1-6; tentatively, D is TRBD1 (5 bases). The CDR3 contains 15 residues. The ends were cut back, 1 base at V and 10 bases at J, with 14 bases in the middle. Germline loops: CDR1 SGHDN, CDR2 FVKESK. The complete variable domain, with remaining parts taken from reference TRBV14 and TRBJ1-6, reads EAGVTQFPSHSVIEKGQTVTLRCDPISGHDNLYWYRRVMGKEIKFLLHFVKESKQDESGMPNNRFLAERTGGTYSTLKVQPAELEDSGVYFCASSQVSGNRSPLHFGNGTRLTVT.

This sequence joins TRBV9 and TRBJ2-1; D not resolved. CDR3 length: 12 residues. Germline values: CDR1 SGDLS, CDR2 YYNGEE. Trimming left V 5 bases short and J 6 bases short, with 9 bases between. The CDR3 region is CASSSPSNEQFF. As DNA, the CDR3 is TGTGCCAGCAGTTCACCTAGCAATGAGCAGTTCTTC.

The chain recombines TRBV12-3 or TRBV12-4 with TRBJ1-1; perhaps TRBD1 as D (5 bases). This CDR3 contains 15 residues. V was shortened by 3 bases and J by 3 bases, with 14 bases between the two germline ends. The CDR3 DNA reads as TGTGCCAGCAGTTTCGTAGGGTCGGGGGACACTGAAGCTTTCTTT. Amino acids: CASSFVGSGDTEAFF.

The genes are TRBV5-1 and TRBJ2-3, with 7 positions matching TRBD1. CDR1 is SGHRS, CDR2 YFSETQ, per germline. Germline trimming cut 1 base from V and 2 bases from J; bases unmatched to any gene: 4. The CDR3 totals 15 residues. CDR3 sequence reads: CASSLSGQVTDTQYF. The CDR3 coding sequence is TGCGCCAGCAGCTTGTCTGGACAGGTCACAGATACGCAGTATTTT. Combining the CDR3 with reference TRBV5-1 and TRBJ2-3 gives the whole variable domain KAGVTQTPRYLIKTRGQQVTLSCSPISGHRSVSWYQQTPGQGLQFLFEYFSETQRNKGNFPGRFSGRQFSNSRSEMNVSTLELGDSALYLCASSLSGQVTDTQYFGPGTRLTVL.

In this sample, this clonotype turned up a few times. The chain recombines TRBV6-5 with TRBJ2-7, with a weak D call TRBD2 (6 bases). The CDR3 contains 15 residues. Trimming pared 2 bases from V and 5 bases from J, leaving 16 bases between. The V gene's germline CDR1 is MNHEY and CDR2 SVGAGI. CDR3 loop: CASSYGAGFFHEQYF. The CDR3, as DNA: TGTGCCAGCAGTTACGGGGCGGGGTTCTTCCACGAGCAGTACTTC.

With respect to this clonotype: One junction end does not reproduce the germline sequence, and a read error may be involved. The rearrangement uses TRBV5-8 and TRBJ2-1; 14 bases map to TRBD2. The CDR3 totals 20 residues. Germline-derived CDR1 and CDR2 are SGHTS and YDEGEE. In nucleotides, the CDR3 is TGTGCCAGTAGTACGTCACCGGGACTAGCGGGAGTAGGCTCCCACAATGAGCAGTTCTTC. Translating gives CASSTSPGLAGVGSHNEQFF.

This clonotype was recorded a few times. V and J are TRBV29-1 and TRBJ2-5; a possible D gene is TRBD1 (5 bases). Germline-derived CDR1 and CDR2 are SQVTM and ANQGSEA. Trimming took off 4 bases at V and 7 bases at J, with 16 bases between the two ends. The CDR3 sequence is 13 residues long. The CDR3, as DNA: TGCAGCGTTGTGGACACGGGCGGTGGGACCCAGTACTTC. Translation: CSVVDTGGGTQYF.

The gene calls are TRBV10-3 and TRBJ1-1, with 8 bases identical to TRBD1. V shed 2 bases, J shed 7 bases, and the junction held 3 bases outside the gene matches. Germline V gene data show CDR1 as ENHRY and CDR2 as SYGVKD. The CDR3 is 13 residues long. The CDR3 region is CAISERDRLEAFF. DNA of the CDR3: TGTGCCATCAGTGAGAGGGACAGGCTTGAAGCTTTCTTT.

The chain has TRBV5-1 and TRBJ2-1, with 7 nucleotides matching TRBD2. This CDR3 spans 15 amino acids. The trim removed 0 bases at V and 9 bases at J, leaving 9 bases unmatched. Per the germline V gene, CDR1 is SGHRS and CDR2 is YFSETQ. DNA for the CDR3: TGCGCCAGCAGCTTGGACAGACCTTCGGGGGGTGAGCAGTTCTTC. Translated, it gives CASSLDRPSGGEQFF.

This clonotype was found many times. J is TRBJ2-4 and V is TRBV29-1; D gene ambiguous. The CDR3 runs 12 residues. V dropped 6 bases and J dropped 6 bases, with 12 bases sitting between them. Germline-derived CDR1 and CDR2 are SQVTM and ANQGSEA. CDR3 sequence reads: CSVASQLNIQYF. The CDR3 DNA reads TGCAGCGTCGCATCACAGCTAAACATTCAGTACTTC. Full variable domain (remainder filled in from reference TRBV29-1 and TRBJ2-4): SAVISQKPSRDICQRGTSLTIQCQVDSQVTMMFWYRQQPGQSLTLIATANQGSEATYESGFVIDKFPISRPNLTFSTLTVSNMSPEDSSIYLCSVASQLNIQYFGAGTRLSVL.